A single sample gave rise to the 23 T cell receptor beta chains below, sequenced in a study of T cells in Graves' hyperthyroidism and ophthalmopathy. Template material for amplifying TCR beta CDR3 regions consisted of RNA transcripts. First-round RT-PCR of the TCR CDR3 relied on the HTBI primer set. MiXCR was run by TCRdb on the multiplex PCR reads, yielding one entry per CDR3 protein. The data show under 350,000 distinct CDR3 sequences, 12% to 15% seen once. The specimen was blood. These receptors were obtained from a woman in her thirties or forties with Graves' ophthalmopathy.

This clonotype was picked up a small number of times. This chain connects TRBV19 to TRBJ1-1; D possibly corresponds to TRBD1 (5 bases). CDR1 and CDR2 (germline): LNHDA, SQIVND (reference sequence). Trimming removed 3 bases from V and 8 bases from J, with 16 bases in between. The CDR3 covers 14 residues. The CDR3 is CASSIDDSTEEAFF. Written as DNA, the CDR3 is TGTGCCAGTAGTATCGATGACAGTACCGAAGAAGCTTTCTTT.

The chain has TRBV27 and TRBJ2-1, with 15 bases identical to TRBD2. CDR1 is MNHEY and CDR2 is SMNVEV in the germline V gene (reference sequence). J lost 7 bases, V lost 5 bases, and 15 bases had no gene match. The CDR3 sequence is 19 residues long. As DNA, the CDR3 is TGTGCCAGCAGTCCTTTCCCGGGACTAGCGGGGGGCCCTGGGAATGAGCAGTTCTTC. Its translation is CASSPFPGLAGGPGNEQFF.

Only a few counts were recorded for this clonotype. This chain links TRBV2 with TRBJ1-6; D unresolved. Deletions cut 6 bases from V and 7 bases from J, with 10 bases between. Looked up from germline, CDR1 is SNHLY and CDR2 is FYNNEI. This CDR3 comprises 13 residues. As DNA, the CDR3 is TGTGCCAGCAGCGCGGTCTTAAATTCACCCCTCCACTTT. It is translated as CASSAVLNSPLHF.

V and J are TRBV2 and TRBJ2-2; D is unclear. V was trimmed by 8 bases and J by 6 bases, leaving 13 bases between them. Germline V gene sequence: CDR1 SNHLY, CDR2 FYNNEI. The CDR3 totals 13 residues. The CDR3 nucleotides are TGTGCCAGCTCGGAAGGGATCGCCGGGGAGCTGTTTTTT. It codes for CASSEGIAGELFF.

The rearrangement links TRBV5-1 to TRBJ1-2; D ambiguous. Trimming cost V 2 bases and J 0 bases, with 8 bases left between them. Germline assignment: CDR1 SGHRS and CDR2 YFSETQ. The CDR3 length is 14 residues. The CDR3 loop reads CASSFTTANYGYTF. The CDR3 DNA is TGCGCCAGCAGCTTCACCACCGCTAACTATGGCTACACCTTC.

Many counts were recorded for this clonotype. This rearrangement joins TRBV29-1 to TRBJ1-2; 8 positions match TRBD1. CDR1 and CDR2 from the germline V gene are SQVTM and ANQGSEA. V trimming: 6 bases; J trimming: 8 bases; junction bases outside the gene matches: 14. The CDR3 consists of 14 residues. The DNA for the CDR3 is TGCAGCGTCGGGCCCGGGACAGGTTTTTACGGCTACACCTTC. Its protein is CSVGPGTGFYGYTF.

Only a few counts were recorded for this clonotype. CDR3 DNA: TGTGCCAGCAGCTTATTGTCTGATGAGCAGTACTTC. It codes for CASSLLSDEQYF. The genes are TRBV7-9 and TRBJ2-7; D unresolved. Trimming shortened V by 2 bases and J by 7 bases, and 9 bases separated the two germline ends. The CDR3 spans 12 residues. From germline, CDR1 is SEHNR and CDR2 FQNEAQ (reference sequence).

This clonotype occurred many times. This rearrangement joins TRBV12-3 or TRBV12-4 to TRBJ1-5; D remains ambiguous. V gave up 5 bases and J gave up 9 bases, with 14 bases separating them. The CDR3 is 13 amino acids. DNA of the CDR3: TGTGCCAGCAGTCCACACTTCCCAGGGCCCCAGCATTTT. Its protein is CASSPHFPGPQHF.

This clonotype has a count of ten or more. The rearrangement links TRBV13 to TRBJ2-3; D is unresolved. Germline V CDR1 and CDR2: PRHDT, FYEKMQ (reference sequence). Trimming removed 5 bases at V and 5 bases at J, with 17 bases between. The CDR3 spans 15 residues. CDR3: CASSLGDRQLDTQYF. The DNA of the CDR3 is TGTGCCAGCAGCCTTGGCGACCGTCAGTTAGATACGCAGTATTTT.

This clonotype appeared many times. This chain joins TRBV11-2 and TRBJ1-4; maybe TRBD1 (6 bases). CDR1 SGHAT and CDR2 FQNNGV come from the germline V gene. The V end was cut by 4 bases, the J end by 12 bases, with 18 bases between. CDR3 length: 14 residues. The CDR3 protein is CASSWTAGTLELFF. DNA of the CDR3: TGTGCCAGCAGCTGGACCGCCGGGACACTTGAACTGTTTTTT.

A few counts support this clonotype. CDR3: CASSHTRPFSTDTQYF. The CDR3, as DNA: TGTGCCAGCAGCCACACCAGGCCCTTTAGCACAGATACGCAGTATTTT. This chain joins TRBV5-4 and TRBJ2-3; D ambiguous. The CDR3 sequence is 16 residues long. Germline values: CDR1 SGHNT, CDR2 YYREEE (reference sequence). Between the trimmed V and J ends, which lost 4 bases and 0 bases, there was a span of 15 bases.

This clonotype was observed many times. The chain has TRBV12-3 or TRBV12-4 and TRBJ1-6; TRBD1 might be the D (5 bases). Trimming left V 10 bases short and J 8 bases short, with 21 bases between. The CDR3 spans 15 residues. The CDR3 reads CANVRSGGTYSPLHF. CDR3 bases: TGTGCCAACGTCCGCTCCGGGGGGACCTATTCACCCCTCCACTTT.

This clonotype was counted at least ten times. The chain couples TRBV24-1 to TRBJ2-2; D is unresolved. Germline CDR1 KGHDR, CDR2 SFDVKD. V was shortened by 7 bases and J by 4 bases, with 9 bases between the two germline ends. The CDR3 runs to 13 residues. For the CDR3, the DNA is TGTGCCACCAGAAGATCTGGCACCGGGGAGCTGTTTTTT. Translation: CATRRSGTGELFF.

This clonotype was counted many times. This chain links TRBV7-9 with TRBJ2-7; TRBD2 aligns across 9 bases. Looked up from germline, CDR1 is SEHNR and CDR2 is FQNEAQ (reference sequence). V lost 5 bases and J lost 3; bases outside the gene matches: 8. CDR3 length equals 15 residues. CDR3 residues: CASSPGSGGHYEQYF. In nucleotides, the CDR3 is TGTGCCAGCAGCCCGGGCAGCGGGGGGCACTACGAGCAGTACTTC. The whole variable domain, filled in from reference TRBV7-9 and TRBJ2-7, reads DTGVSQNPRHKITKRGQNVTFRCDPISEHNRLYWYRQTLGQGPEFLTYFQNEAQLEKSRLLSDRFSAERPKGSFSTLEIQRTEQGDSAMYLCASSPGSGGHYEQYFGPGTRLTVT.

This chain joins TRBV9 and TRBJ2-1; D may be TRBD1 or TRBD2 (6 bases each). The CDR3 is made up of 13 amino acids. CDR1 and CDR2 (germline): SGDLS, YYNGEE. V lost 3 bases, J lost 12 bases, and 16 bases lay in between. The CDR3 nucleotides are TGTGCCAGCAGCGCAGGGTTTGAGGGGGGGCAGTTCTTC. Translating gives CASSAGFEGGQFF.

This clonotype was observed many times. The rearrangement links TRBV20-1 to TRBJ2-3; 15 bases agree with TRBD2. The CDR3 sequence is 14 residues long. Germline V gene lookup returns CDR1 DFQATT and CDR2 SNEGSKA (reference sequence). V lost 6 bases and J lost 7; bases outside the gene matches: 5. The DNA for the CDR3 is TGCAGTGCGGGGACTAGCGGGGGGAGTCATACGCAGTATTTT. Residues: CSAGTSGGSHTQYF.

This chain links TRBV2 with TRBJ1-1, with 9 bases fitting TRBD1. The trim removed 6 bases at V and 11 bases at J, leaving 10 bases unmatched. The germline V gene encodes CDR1 SNHLY and CDR2 FYNNEI. The CDR3 spans 13 residues. CDR3 bases: TGTGCCAGCAGCGGGACAGGGTGGGAGCGGGCTTTCTTT. Its protein is CASSGTGWERAFF.

The table lists this clonotype with many counts. The chain recombines TRBV29-1 with TRBJ2-3; D is unclear. Germline loops: CDR1 SQVTM, CDR2 ANQGSEA. This CDR3 has 12 residues. Trimming shortened V by 4 bases and J by 4 bases, and 9 bases separated the two germline ends. CDR3 in amino acids: CSVASGADTQYF. As DNA, the CDR3 is TGCAGCGTTGCAAGTGGGGCAGATACGCAGTATTTT.

This clonotype was seen more than once but under ten times. The chain carries TRBV11-2 and TRBJ2-2; D not resolved. The CDR3 runs to 14 residues. V shed 5 bases and J shed 1 base, with 8 bases lying between them. Germline V gives CDR1 SGHAT, CDR2 FQNNGV. CDR3 residues: CASSPTRNTGELFF. CDR3 DNA sequence: TGTGCCAGCAGCCCAACACGGAACACCGGGGAGCTGTTTTTT.

This clonotype was found many times. V usage is TRBV2 and J usage is TRBJ1-6; tentative D call: TRBD1 (6 bases). The germline CDR1 and CDR2 sequences are SNHLY and FYNNEI. This CDR3 has 13 residues. Trimming pared 10 bases from V and 10 bases from J, leaving 17 bases between. In nucleotides, the CDR3 is TGTGCCACAGAGGCGGGGGGCAGGTCACCCCTCCACTTT. This translates into CATEAGGRSPLHF. The full variable domain, with the rest looked up from reference TRBV2 and TRBJ1-6, is EPEVTQTPSHQVTQMGQEVILRCVPISNHLYFYWYRQILGQKVEFLVSFYNNEISEKSEIFDDQFSVERPDGSNFTLKIRSTKLEDSAMYFCATEAGGRSPLHFGNGTRLTVT.

Many counts were recorded for this clonotype. The genes are TRBV2 and TRBJ2-1, with D tentatively TRBD1 (5 bases). Germline values: CDR1 SNHLY, CDR2 FYNNEI. Trimming took 4 bases from V and 9 from J, leaving 16 bases between them. The CDR3 sequence is 14 residues long. As DNA, the CDR3 is TGTGCCAGCAGTGTTGGTCAGGGTATGGGTGAGCAGTTCTTC. Protein product: CASSVGQGMGEQFF.

This clonotype was detected only a few times. The chain carries TRBV4-1 and TRBJ1-1, with a weak D call TRBD1 (6 bases). The V gene lost 1 base and the J gene lost 1 base, with 19 bases spanning the gap. CDR3 length: 18 amino acids. CDR1 is MGHRA, CDR2 YSYEKL, per germline. The CDR3 DNA reads as TGCGCCAGCAGCCAAGGCCACCGGGACAAGAGAAAGAACACTGAAGCTTTCTTT. Protein: CASSQGHRDKRKNTEAFF.

This clonotype has only a few counts. V usage is TRBV6-1 and J usage is TRBJ2-6, with D possibly being TRBD2 (7 bases). V was trimmed by 6 bases and J by 0 bases, leaving 15 bases between them. The CDR3 has 17 residues. CDR1 is MNHNS and CDR2 is SASEGT in the germline V gene. CDR3 protein: CASRGRDTRSGANVLTF. The CDR3 nucleotides are TGTGCCAGCAGGGGGAGGGACACCCGCTCTGGGGCCAACGTCCTGACTTTC.